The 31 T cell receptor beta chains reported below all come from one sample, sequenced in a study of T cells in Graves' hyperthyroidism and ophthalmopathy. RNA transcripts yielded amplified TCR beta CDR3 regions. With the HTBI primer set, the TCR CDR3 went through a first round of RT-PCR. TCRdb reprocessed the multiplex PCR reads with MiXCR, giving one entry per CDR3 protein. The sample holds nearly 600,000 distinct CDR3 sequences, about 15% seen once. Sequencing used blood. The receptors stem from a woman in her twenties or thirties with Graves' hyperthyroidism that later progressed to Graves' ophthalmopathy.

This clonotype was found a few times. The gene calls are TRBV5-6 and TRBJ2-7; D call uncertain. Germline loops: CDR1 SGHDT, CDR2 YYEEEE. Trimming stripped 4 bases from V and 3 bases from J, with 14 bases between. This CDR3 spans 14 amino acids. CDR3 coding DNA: TGTGCCAGCAGCATAGTCCACTTGGACTACGAGCAGTACTTC. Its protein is CASSIVHLDYEQYF. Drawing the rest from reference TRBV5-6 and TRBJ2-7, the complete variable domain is DAGVTQSPTHLIKTRGQQVTLRCSPKSGHDTVSWYQQALGQGPQFIFQYYEEEERQRGNFPDRFSGHQFPNYSSELNVNALLLGDSALYLCASSIVHLDYEQYFGPGTRLTVT.

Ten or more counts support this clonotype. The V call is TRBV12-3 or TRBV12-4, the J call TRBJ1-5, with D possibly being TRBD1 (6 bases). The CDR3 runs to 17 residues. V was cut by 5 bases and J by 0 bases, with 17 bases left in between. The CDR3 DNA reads TGTGCCAGCAGTCTTAATACGGACAGCTATAGCAATCAGCCCCAGCATTTT. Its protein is CASSLNTDSYSNQPQHF.

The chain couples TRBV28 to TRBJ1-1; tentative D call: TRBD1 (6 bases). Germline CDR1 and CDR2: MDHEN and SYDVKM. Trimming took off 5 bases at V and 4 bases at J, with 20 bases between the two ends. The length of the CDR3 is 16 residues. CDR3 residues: CASSLLGGFLGTEAFF. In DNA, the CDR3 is TGTGCCAGCAGTCTATTGGGGGGCTTTCTCGGCACTGAAGCTTTCTTT.

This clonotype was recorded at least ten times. The CDR3, as DNA: TGTGCCAGCAGCTTAGCAGGACTAGCGGGAGGCTCTCTCTACGAGCAGTACTTC. The encoded protein is CASSLAGLAGGSLYEQYF. The chain combines TRBV11-2 with TRBJ2-7; 14 positions agree with TRBD2. CDR3 size: 18 residues. Losses at the gene ends were 1 base for V and 3 bases for J; bases not matched to a gene: 8. CDR1 and CDR2 from the germline V gene are SGHAT and FQNNGV.

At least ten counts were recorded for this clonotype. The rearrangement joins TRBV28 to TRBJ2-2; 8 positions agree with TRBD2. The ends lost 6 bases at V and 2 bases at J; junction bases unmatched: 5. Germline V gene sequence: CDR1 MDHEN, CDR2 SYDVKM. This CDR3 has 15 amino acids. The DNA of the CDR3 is TGTGCCAGCAGAAACGGGGGGGGCAACACCGGGGAGCTGTTTTTT. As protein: CASRNGGGNTGELFF.

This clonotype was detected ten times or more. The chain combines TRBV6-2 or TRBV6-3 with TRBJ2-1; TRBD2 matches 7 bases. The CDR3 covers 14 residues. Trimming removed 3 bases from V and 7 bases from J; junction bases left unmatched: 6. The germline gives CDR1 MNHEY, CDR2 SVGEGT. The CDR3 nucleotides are TGTGCCAGCAGTTATAAAGCGGGGATTAATGAGCAGTTCTTC. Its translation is CASSYKAGINEQFF.

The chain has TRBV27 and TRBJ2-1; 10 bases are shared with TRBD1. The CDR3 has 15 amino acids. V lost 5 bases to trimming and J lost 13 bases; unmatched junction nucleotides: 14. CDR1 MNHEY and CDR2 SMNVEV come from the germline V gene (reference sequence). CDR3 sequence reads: CASSPGDRGNISQFF. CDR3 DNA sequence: TGTGCCAGCAGTCCCGGGGACAGGGGAAACATAAGCCAGTTCTTC.

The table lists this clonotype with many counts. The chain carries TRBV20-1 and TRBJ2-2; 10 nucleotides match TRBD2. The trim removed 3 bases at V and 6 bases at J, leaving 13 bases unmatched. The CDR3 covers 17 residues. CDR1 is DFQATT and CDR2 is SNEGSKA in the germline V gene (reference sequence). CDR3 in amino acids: CSASPVLAGVYAGELFF. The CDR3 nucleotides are TGCAGTGCTAGCCCGGTCCTAGCGGGAGTCTATGCCGGGGAGCTGTTTTTT.

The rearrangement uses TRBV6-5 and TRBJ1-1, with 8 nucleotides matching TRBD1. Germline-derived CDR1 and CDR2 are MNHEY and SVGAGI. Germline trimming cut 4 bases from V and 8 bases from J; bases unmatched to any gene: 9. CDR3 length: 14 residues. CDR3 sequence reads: CASSSATGAGEAFF. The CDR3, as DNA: TGTGCCAGCAGTTCAGCGACAGGGGCCGGGGAAGCTTTCTTT.

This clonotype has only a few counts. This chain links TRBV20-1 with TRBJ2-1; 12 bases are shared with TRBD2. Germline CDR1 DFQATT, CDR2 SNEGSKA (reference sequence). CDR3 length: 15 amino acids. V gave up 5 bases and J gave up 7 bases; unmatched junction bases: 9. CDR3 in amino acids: CSARKPSGRANEQFF. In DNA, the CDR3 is TGCAGTGCTCGAAAGCCTAGCGGGAGGGCTAATGAGCAGTTCTTC.

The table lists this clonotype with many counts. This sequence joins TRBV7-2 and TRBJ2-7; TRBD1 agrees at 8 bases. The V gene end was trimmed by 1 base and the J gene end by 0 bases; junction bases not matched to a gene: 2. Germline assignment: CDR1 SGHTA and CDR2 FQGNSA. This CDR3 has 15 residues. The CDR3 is CASSLGQGLSYEQYF. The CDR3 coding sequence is TGTGCCAGCAGCTTAGGACAGGGGCTCTCCTACGAGCAGTACTTC.

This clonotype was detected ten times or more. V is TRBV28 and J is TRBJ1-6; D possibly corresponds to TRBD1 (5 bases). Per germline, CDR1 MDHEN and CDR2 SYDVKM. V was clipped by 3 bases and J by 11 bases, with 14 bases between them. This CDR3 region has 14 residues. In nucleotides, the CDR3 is TGTGCCAGCAGTTTTTCGGCAGGGCTTACACCCCTCCACTTT. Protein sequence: CASSFSAGLTPLHF. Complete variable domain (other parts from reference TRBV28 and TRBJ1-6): DVKVTQSSRYLVKRTGEKVFLECVQDMDHENMFWYRQDPGLGLRLIYFSYDVKMKEKGDIPEGYSVSREKKERFSLILESASTNQTSMYLCASSFSAGLTPLHFGNGTRLTVT.

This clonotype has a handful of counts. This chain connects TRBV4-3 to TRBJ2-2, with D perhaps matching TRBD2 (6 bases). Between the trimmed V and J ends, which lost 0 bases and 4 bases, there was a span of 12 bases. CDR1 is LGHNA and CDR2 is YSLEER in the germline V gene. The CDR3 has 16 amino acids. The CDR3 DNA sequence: TGCGCCAGCAGCCAAGATATGAGGGGACTCACCGGGGAGCTGTTTTTT. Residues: CASSQDMRGLTGELFF.

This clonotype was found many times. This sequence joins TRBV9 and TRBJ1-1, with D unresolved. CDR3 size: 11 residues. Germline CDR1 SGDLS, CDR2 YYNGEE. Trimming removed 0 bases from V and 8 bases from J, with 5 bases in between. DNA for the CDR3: TGTGCCAGCAGCGTAGGGGCAGAAGCTTTCTTT. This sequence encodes CASSVGAEAFF.

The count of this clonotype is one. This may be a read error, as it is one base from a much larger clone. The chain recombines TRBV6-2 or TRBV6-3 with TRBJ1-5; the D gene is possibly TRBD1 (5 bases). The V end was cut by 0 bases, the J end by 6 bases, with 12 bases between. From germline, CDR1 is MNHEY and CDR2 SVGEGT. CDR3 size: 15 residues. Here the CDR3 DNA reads TGTGCCAGCAGTTACTCGGGACTCCTCAGTCAGCCCCAGCATTTT. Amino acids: CASSYSGLLSQPQHF.

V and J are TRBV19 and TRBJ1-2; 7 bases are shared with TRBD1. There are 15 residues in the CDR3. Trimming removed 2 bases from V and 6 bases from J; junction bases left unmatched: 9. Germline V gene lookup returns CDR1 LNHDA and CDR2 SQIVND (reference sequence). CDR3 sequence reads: CASSIRKGAADGYTF. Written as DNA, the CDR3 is TGTGCCAGTAGTATACGTAAGGGGGCTGCCGATGGCTACACCTTC.

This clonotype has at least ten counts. CDR3 protein: CSAPTWEGIDTQYF. CDR3 coding DNA: TGCAGTGCCCCGACTTGGGAAGGAATAGATACGCAGTATTTT. The rearrangement joins TRBV20-1 to TRBJ2-3; D not certain. The germline V gene has CDR1 DFQATT and CDR2 SNEGSKA (reference sequence). This CDR3 region has 14 residues. V was cut by 6 bases and J by 5 bases, with 18 bases left in between.

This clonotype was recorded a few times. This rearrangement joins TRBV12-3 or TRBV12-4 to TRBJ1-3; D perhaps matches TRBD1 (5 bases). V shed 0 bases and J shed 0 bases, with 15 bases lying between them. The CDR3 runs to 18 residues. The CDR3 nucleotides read TGTGCCAGCAGTTTAGCATATTTCGACAGCCACTCTGGAAACACCATATATTTT. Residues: CASSLAYFDSHSGNTIYF.

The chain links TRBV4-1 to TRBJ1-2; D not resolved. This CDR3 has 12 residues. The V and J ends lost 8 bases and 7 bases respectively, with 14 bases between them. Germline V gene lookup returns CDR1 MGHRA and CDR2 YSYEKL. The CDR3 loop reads CASAGGEGGYTF. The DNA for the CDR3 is TGCGCCAGCGCCGGCGGGGAAGGTGGCTACACCTTC.

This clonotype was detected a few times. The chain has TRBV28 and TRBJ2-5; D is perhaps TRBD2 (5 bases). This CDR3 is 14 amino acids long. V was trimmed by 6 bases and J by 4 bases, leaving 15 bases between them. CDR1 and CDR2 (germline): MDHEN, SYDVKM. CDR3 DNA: TGTGCCAGCAGCCCAAGCAGTGGAGGAGAGACCCAGTACTTC. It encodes CASSPSSGGETQYF.

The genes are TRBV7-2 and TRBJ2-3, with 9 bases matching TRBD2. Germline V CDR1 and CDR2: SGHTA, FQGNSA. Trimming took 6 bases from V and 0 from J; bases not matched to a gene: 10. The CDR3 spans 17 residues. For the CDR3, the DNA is TGTGCCAGCAGTAAAAGACTAGCGGAGTCTAGCACAGATACGCAGTATTTT. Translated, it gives CASSKRLAESSTDTQYF.

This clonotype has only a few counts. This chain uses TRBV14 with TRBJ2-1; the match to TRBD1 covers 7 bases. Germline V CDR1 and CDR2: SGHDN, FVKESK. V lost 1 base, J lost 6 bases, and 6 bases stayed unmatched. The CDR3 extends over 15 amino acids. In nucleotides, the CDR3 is TGTGCCAGCAGCCAAGGACAGGGTTCCGGCAATGAGCAGTTCTTC. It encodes CASSQGQGSGNEQFF.

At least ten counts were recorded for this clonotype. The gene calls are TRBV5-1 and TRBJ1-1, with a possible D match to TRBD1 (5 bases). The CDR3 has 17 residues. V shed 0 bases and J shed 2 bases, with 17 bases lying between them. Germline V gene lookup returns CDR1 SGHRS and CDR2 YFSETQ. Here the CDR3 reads CASSLGFIGAGNTEAFF. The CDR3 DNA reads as TGCGCCAGCAGCTTGGGGTTTATCGGGGCAGGCAACACTGAAGCTTTCTTT.

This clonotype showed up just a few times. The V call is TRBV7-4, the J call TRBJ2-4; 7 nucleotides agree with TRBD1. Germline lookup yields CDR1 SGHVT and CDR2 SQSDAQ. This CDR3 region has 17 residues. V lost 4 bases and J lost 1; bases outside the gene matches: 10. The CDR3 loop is CASSSKTGRRAKNIQYF. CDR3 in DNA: TGTGCCAGCAGCTCAAAGACAGGGCGTAGGGCCAAAAACATTCAGTACTTC.

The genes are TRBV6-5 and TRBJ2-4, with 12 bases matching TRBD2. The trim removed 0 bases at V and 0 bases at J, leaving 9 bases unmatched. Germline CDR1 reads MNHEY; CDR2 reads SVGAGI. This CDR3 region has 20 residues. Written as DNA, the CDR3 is TGTGCCAGCAGTTACTCGAGGGCTAGCGGGAGGGTGGTAGCCAAAAACATTCAGTACTTC. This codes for CASSYSRASGRVVAKNIQYF.

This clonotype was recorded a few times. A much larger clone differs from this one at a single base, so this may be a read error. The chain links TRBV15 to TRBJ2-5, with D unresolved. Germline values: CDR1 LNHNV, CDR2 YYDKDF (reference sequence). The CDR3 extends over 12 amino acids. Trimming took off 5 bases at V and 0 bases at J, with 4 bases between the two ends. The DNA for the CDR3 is TGTGCCACCAGCCAAGACCAAGAGACCCAGTACTTC. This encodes CATSQDQETQYF.

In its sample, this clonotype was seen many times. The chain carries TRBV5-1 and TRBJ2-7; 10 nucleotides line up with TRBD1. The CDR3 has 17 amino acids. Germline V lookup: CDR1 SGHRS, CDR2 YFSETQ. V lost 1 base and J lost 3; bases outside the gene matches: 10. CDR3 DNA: TGCGCCAGCAGCTTGTTACCTCGGGACAGGGGTTACTACGAGCAGTACTTC. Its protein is CASSLLPRDRGYYEQYF.

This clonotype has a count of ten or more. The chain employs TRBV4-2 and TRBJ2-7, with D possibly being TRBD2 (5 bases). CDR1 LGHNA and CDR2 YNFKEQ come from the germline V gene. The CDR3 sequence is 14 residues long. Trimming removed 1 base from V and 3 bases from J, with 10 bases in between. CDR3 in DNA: TGTGCCAGCAGCCAAGTCGAGCGGAACTACGAGCAGTACTTC. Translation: CASSQVERNYEQYF.

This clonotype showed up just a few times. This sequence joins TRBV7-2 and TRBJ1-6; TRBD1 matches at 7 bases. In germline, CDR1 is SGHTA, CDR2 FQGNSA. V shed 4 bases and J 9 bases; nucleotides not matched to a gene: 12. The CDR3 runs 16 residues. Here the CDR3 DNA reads TGTGCCAGCAGCTCAGATTTACGCTACAGGGGTTCACCCCTCCACTTT. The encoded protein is CASSSDLRYRGSPLHF.

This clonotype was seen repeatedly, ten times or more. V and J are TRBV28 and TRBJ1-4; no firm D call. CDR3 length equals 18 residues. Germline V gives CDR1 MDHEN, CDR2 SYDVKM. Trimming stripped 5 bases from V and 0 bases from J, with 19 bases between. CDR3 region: CASSAEPGTETTNEKLFF. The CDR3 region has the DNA TGTGCCAGCAGTGCCGAGCCGGGAACAGAGACAACTAATGAAAAACTGTTTTTT. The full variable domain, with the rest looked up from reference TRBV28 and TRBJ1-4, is DVKVTQSSRYLVKRTGEKVFLECVQDMDHENMFWYRQDPGLGLRLIYFSYDVKMKEKGDIPEGYSVSREKKERFSLILESASTNQTSMYLCASSAEPGTETTNEKLFFGSGTQLSVL.

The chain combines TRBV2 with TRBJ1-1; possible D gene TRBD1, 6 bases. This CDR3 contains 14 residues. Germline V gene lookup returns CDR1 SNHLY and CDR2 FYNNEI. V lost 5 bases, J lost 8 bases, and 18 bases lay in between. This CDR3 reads CASSHSGQRGEAFF. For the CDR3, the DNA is TGTGCCAGCAGTCACTCAGGACAGAGAGGAGAAGCTTTCTTT.